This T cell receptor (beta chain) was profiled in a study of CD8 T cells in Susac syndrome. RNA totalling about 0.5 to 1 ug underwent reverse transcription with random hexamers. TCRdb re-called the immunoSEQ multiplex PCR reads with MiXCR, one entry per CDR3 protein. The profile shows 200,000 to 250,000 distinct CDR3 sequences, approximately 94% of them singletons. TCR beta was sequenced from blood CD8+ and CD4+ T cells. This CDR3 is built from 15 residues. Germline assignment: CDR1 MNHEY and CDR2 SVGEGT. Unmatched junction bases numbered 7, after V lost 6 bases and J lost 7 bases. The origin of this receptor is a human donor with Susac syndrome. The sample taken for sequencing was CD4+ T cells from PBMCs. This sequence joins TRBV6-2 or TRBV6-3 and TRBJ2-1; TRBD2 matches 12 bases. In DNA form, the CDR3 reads TGTGCCAGCAGACCCCTAGCGGGGGGGAGGAATGAGCAGTTCTTC. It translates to CASRPLAGGRNEQFF.